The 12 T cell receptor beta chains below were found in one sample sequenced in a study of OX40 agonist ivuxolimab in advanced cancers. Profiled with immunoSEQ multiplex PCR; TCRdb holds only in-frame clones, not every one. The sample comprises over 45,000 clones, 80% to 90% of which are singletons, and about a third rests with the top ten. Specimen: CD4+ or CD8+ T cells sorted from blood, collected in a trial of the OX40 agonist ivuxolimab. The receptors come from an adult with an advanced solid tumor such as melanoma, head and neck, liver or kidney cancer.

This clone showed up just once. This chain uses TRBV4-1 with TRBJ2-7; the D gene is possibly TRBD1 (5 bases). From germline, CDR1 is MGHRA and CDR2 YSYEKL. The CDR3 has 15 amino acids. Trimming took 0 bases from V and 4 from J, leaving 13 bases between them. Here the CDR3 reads CASSQEVRVGYEQYF. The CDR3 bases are TGCGCCAGCAGCCAAGAAGTCAGGGTTGGGTACGAGCAGTACTTC.

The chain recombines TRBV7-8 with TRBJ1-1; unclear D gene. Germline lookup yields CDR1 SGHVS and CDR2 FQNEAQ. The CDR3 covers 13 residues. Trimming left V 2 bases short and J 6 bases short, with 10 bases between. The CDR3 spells CASSLKGGAEAFF. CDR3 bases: TGTGCCAGCAGCTTAAAGGGTGGGGCTGAAGCTTTCTTT.

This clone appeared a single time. CDR3 region: CASSRGTSYNEQFF. The CDR3 DNA sequence: TGTGCCAGCAGCCGGGGGACCTCCTACAATGAGCAGTTCTTC. This chain joins TRBV6-6 and TRBJ2-1; tentative D call: TRBD2 (6 bases). The CDR3 totals 14 residues. V lost 6 bases, J lost 0 bases, and 9 bases lay in between. The germline CDR1 and CDR2 sequences are MNHNY and SVGAGI (reference sequence).

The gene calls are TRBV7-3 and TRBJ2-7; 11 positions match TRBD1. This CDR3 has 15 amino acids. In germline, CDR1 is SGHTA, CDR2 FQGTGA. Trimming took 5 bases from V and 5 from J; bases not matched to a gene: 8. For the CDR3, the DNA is TGTGCCAGCAGCCCAGGGACAGGGGGGATCCACGAGCAGTACTTC. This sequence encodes CASSPGTGGIHEQYF.

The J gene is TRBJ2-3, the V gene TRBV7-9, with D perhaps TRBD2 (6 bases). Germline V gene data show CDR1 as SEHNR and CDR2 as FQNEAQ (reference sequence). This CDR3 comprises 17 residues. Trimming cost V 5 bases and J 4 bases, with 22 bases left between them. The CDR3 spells CASSDGSGAGSADTQYF. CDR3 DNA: TGTGCCAGCAGCGACGGATCTGGGGCGGGGTCAGCAGATACGCAGTATTTT.

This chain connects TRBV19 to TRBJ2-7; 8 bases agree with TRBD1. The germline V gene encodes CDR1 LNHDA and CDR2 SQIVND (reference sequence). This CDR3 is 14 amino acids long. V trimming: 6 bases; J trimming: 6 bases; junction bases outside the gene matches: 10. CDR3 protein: CASSPAGGSFEQYF. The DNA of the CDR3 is TGTGCCAGTAGCCCCGCAGGGGGCTCATTCGAGCAGTACTTC.

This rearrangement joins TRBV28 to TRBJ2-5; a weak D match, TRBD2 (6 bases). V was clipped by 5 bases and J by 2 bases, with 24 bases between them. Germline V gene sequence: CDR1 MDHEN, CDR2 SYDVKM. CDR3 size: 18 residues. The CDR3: CASSTRSSGLYFQETQYF. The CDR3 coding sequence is TGTGCCAGCAGTACCCGCTCCAGCGGGTTATACTTTCAAGAGACCCAGTACTTC.

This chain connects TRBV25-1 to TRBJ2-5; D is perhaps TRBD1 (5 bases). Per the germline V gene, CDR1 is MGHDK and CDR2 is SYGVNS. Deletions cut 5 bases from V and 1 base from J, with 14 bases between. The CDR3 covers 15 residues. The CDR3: CASSSPQEIQETQYF. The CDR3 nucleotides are TGTGCCAGCAGTTCCCCACAGGAAATCCAAGAGACCCAGTACTTC.

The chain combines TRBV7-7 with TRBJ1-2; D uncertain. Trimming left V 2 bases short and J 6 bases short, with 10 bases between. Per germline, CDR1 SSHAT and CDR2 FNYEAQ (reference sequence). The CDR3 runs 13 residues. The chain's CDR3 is CASSLLGGDGYTF. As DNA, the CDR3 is TGTGCCAGCAGCTTACTTGGAGGAGATGGCTACACCTTC.

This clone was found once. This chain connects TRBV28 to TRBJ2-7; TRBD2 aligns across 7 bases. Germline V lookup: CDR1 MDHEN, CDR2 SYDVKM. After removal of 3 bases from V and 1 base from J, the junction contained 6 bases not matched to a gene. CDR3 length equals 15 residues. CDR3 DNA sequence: TGTGCCAGCAGTTTCGGGGGAGGGCGGTCCTACGAGCAGTACTTC. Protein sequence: CASSFGGGRSYEQYF.

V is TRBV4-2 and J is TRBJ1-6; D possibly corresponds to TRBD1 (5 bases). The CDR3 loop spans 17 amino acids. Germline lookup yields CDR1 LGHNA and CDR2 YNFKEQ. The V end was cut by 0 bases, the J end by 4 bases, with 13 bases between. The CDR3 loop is CASSQDKGQQYNSPLHF. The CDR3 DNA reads TGTGCCAGCAGCCAAGATAAGGGGCAACAGTATAATTCACCCCTCCACTTT.

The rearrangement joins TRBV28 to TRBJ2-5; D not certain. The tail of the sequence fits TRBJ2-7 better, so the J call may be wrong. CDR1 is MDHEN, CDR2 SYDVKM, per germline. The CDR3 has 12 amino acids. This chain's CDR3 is CASSPWGYEQYF. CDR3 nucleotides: TGTGCCAGCAGCCCTTGGGGATACGAGCAGTACTTC.